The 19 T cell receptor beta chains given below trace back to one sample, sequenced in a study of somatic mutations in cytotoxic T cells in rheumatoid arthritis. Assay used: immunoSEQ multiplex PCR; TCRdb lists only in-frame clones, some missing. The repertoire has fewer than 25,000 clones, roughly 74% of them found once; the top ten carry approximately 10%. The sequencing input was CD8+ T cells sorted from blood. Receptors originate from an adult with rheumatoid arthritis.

CDR3 amino acids: CAWSGGNTEAFF. CDR3 nucleotide sequence: TGTGCCTGGAGTGGGGGGAACACTGAAGCTTTCTTT. The chain joins TRBV30 to TRBJ1-1; no reliable D call. V dropped 1 base and J dropped 1 base, with 4 bases sitting between them. The CDR3 has 12 residues. Per the germline V gene, CDR1 is GTSNPN and CDR2 is SVGIG (reference sequence).

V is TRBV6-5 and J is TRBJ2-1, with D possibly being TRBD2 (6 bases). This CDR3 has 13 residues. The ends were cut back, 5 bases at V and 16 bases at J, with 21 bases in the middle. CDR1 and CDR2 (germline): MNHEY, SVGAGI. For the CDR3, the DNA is TGTGCCAGCAGTGCGGGGACTGTCAGTCGTCAATTCTTC. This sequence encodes CASSAGTVSRQFF.

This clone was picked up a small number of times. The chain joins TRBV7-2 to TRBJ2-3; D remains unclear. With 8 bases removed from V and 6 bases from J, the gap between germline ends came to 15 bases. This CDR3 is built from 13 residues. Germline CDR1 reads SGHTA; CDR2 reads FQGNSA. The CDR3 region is CASEKWARDTQYF. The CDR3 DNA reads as TGTGCCAGCGAAAAGTGGGCTAGGGATACGCAGTATTTT. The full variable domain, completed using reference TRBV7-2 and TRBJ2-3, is GAGVSQSPSNKVTEKGKDVELRCDPISGHTALYWYRQSLGQGLEFLIYFQGNSAPDKSGLPSDRFSAERTGGSVSTLTIQRTQQEDSAVYLCASEKWARDTQYFGPGTRLTVL.

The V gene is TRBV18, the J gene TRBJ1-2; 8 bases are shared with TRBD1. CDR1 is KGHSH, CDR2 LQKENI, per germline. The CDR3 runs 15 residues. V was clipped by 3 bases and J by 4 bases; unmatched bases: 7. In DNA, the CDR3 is TGTGCCAGCTCACCCCGACAGGGGCCAGGCTATGGCTACACCTTC. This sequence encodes CASSPRQGPGYGYTF. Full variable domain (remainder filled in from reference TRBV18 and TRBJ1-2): NAGVMQNPRHLVRRRGQEARLRCSPMKGHSHVYWYRQLPEEGLKFMVYLQKENIIDESGMPKERFSAEFPKEGPSILRIQQVVRGDSAAYFCASSPRQGPGYGYTFGSGTRLTVV.

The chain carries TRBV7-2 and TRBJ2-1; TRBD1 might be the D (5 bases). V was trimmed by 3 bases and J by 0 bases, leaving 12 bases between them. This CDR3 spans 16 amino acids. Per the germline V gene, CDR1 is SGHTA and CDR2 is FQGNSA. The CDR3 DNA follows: TGTGCCAGCAGCTTTCTACAGGAGAGCTCCTACAATGAGCAGTTCTTC. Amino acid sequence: CASSFLQESSYNEQFF.

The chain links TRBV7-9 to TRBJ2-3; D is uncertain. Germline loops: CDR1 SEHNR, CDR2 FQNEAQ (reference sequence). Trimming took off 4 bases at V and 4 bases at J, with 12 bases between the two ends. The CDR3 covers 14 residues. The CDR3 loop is CASSSQLAPDTQYF. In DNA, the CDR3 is TGTGCCAGCAGCTCCCAGTTGGCCCCAGATACGCAGTATTTT.

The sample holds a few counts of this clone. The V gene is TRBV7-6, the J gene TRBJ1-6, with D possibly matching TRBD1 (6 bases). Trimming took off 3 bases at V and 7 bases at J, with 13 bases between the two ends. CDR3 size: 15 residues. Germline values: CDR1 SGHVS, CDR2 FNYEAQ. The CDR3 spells CASSLTGQGNSPLHF. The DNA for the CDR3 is TGTGCCAGCAGCTTGACGGGGCAGGGGAATTCACCCCTCCACTTT.

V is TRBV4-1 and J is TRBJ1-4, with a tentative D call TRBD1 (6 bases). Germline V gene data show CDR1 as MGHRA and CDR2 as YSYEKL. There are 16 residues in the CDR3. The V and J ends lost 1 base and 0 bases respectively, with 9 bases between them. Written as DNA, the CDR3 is TGCGCCAGCAGCCAAGGACAGGCCCCAACTAATGAAAAACTGTTTTTT. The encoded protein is CASSQGQAPTNEKLFF.

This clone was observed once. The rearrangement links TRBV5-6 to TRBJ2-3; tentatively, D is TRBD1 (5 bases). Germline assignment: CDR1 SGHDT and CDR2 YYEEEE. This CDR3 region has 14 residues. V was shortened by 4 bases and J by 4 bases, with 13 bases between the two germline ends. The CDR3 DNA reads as TGTGCCAGCAGCCCCCAGGGTCTCTCAGATACGCAGTATTTT. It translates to CASSPQGLSDTQYF.

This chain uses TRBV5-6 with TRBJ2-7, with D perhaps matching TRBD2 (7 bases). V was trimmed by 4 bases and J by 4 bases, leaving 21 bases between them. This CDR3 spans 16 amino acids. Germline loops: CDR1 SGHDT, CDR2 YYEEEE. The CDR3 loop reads CASSHGRGALFYEQYF. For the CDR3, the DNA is TGTGCCAGCAGCCACGGCCGGGGGGCCCTCTTTTACGAGCAGTACTTC.

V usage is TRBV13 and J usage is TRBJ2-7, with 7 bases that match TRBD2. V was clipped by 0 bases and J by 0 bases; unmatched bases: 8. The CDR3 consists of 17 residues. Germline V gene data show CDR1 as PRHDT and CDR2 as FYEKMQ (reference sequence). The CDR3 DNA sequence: TGTGCCAGCAGCTTAGGCCTCAGCGGGATTCCCTCCTACGAGCAGTACTTC. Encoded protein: CASSLGLSGIPSYEQYF. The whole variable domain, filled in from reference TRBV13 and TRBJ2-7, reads AAGVIQSPRHLIKEKRETATLKCYPIPRHDTVYWYQQGPGQDPQFLISFYEKMQSDKGSIPDRFSAQQFSDYHSELNMSSLELGDSALYFCASSLGLSGIPSYEQYFGPGTRLTVT.

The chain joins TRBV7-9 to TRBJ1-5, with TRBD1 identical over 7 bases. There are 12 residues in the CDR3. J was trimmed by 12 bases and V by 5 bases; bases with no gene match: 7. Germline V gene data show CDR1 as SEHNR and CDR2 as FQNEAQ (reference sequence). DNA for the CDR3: TGTGCCAGCAGCGGGACAGCTACGTACCAGCATTTT. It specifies CASSGTATYQHF.

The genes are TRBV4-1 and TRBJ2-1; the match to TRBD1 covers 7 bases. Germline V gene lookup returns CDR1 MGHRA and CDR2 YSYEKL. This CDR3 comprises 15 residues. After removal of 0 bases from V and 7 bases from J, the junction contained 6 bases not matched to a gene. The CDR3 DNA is TGCGCCAGCAGCCAAGAACAGGGACAGATAAATGAGCAGTTCTTC. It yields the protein CASSQEQGQINEQFF.

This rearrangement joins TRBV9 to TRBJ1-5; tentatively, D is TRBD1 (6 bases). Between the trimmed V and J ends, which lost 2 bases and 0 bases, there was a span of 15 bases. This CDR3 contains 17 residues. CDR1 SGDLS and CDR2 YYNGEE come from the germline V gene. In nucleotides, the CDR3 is TGTGCCAGCAGCGTTCAAGAGGACAGTAATAGCAATCAGCCCCAGCATTTT. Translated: CASSVQEDSNSNQPQHF. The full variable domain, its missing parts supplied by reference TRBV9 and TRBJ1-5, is DSGVTQTPKHLITATGQRVTLRCSPRSGDLSVYWYQQSLDQGLQFLIQYYNGEERAKGNILERFSAQQFPDLHSELNLSSLELGDSALYFCASSVQEDSNSNQPQHFGDGTRLSIL.

CDR3 loop: CASSGTEGSEAFF. In DNA, the CDR3 is TGCGCCAGCAGCGGGACGGAAGGTTCTGAAGCTTTCTTT. The chain employs TRBV10-2 and TRBJ1-1, with TRBD1 as a possible D gene (5 bases). Germline V CDR1 and CDR2: WSHSY, SAAADI. Trimming cost V 6 bases and J 6 bases, with 14 bases left between them. The CDR3 has 13 amino acids.

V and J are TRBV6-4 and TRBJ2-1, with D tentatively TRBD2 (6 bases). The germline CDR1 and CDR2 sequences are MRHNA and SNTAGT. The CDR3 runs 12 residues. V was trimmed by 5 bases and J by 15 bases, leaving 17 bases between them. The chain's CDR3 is CASSNQGGDAFF. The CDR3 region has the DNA TGTGCCAGCAGTAACCAGGGAGGTGATGCGTTCTTC.

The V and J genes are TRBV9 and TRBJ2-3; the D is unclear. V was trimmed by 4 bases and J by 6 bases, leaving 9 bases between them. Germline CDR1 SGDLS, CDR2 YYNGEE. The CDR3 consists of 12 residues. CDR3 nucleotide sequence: TGTGCCAGCAGCCCCGTTAGGGATACGCAGTATTTT. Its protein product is CASSPVRDTQYF.

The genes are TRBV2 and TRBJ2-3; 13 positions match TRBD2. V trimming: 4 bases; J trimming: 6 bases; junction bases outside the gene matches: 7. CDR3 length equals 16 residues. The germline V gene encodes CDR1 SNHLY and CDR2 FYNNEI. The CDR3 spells CASSAFTSGGADTQYF. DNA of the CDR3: TGTGCCAGCAGTGCCTTTACTAGCGGGGGGGCGGATACGCAGTATTTT.

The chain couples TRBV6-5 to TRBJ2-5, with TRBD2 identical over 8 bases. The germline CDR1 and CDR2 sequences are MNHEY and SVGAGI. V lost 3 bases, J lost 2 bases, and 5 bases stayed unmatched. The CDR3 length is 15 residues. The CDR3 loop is CASSYGSGDQETQYF. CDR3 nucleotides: TGTGCCAGCAGTTATGGTAGCGGGGATCAAGAGACCCAGTACTTC.